One and the same sample provided the 19 T cell receptor beta chains below, sequenced in a study of shared clonotypes between healthy human individuals. Assay: immunoSEQ multiplex PCR; the TCRdb copy retains only in-frame clones and omits some. The sample carries some 2,500,000 clones, more than 85% recorded once. The sample consisted of naive CD4+ T cells from PBMCs. Subset noted: CD45RA+ positively selected. The receptor source for this set is a man between 18 and 29 years old in good health. Some clones in this sample may be carry-over from other donors' samples.

The CDR3 region is CASSPQNLGYNEQFF. CDR3 bases: TGTGCCAGCAGTCCTCAAAACCTGGGATACAATGAGCAGTTCTTC. The genes are TRBV6-1 and TRBJ2-1; D not resolved. This CDR3 region has 15 residues. The V gene's germline CDR1 is MNHNS and CDR2 SASEGT. V shed 5 bases and J shed 4 bases, with 15 bases lying between them.

This clone was counted once. The chain employs TRBV28 and TRBJ2-3; D is perhaps TRBD1 (5 bases). The germline V gene has CDR1 MDHEN and CDR2 SYDVKM. Between the trimmed V and J ends, which lost 7 bases and 1 base, there was a span of 15 bases. The CDR3 is made up of 15 amino acids. The CDR3 DNA is TGTGCCAGCACCCCCCCCCAACAGGGCACAGATACGCAGTATTTT. Amino acids: CASTPPQQGTDTQYF.

This chain uses TRBV7-3 with TRBJ2-2, with D unclear. V lost 5 bases and J lost 5, with 15 bases in between. The V gene's germline CDR1 is SGHTA and CDR2 FQGTGA. CDR3 length: 15 residues. The CDR3 nucleotides read TGTGCCAGCAGCCAAAGGGTTGTAGGTACCGGGGAGCTGTTTTTT. Its protein product is CASSQRVVGTGELFF.

This chain connects TRBV19 to TRBJ2-5, with D unresolved. This CDR3 has 16 amino acids. The V end was cut by 5 bases, the J end by 3 bases, with 19 bases between. CDR1 LNHDA and CDR2 SQIVND come from the germline V gene (reference sequence). The DNA of the CDR3 is TGTGCCAGTAGTCCGAGACACTTCGGAAGTGAAGAGACCCAGTACTTC. It specifies CASSPRHFGSEETQYF. The full variable domain, completed using reference TRBV19 and TRBJ2-5, is DGGITQSPKYLFRKEGQNVTLSCEQNLNHDAMYWYRQDPGQGLRLIYYSQIVNDFQKGDIAEGYSVSREKKESFPLTVTSAQKNPTAFYLCASSPRHFGSEETQYFGPGTRLLVL.

On this clone: Other nucleotide sequences in the sample specify the same CDR3. This rearrangement joins TRBV18 to TRBJ1-1, with TRBD1 as a possible D gene (5 bases). The CDR3 runs to 13 residues. The ends were cut back, 6 bases at V and 1 base at J, with 9 bases in the middle. CDR1 KGHSH and CDR2 LQKENI come from the germline V gene. The CDR3 bases are TGTGCCAGCTCGCAAGACAGGAACACTGAAGCTTTCTTT. It yields the protein CASSQDRNTEAFF.

This chain connects TRBV7-3 to TRBJ1-1, with TRBD1 matching 9 bases. From germline, CDR1 is SGHTA and CDR2 FQGTGA. The CDR3 contains 14 residues. The V segment lost 6 bases and the J segment 5 bases; nucleotides outside the gene matches: 7. CDR3 sequence: CASSQQGARTEAFF. The CDR3 DNA reads TGTGCCAGCAGTCAACAGGGGGCGCGTACTGAAGCTTTCTTT.

This clone showed up just a few times. This chain joins TRBV18 and TRBJ2-7; 11 bases align to TRBD2. The CDR3 contains 18 residues. Germline V gene lookup returns CDR1 KGHSH and CDR2 LQKENI. The V and J ends lost 8 bases and 6 bases, in that order; junction bases with no gene match: 21. The CDR3 here is CASTTAGGRTSGSGEQYF. In DNA, the CDR3 is TGTGCCAGCACCACCGCAGGGGGTAGGACTAGCGGGTCAGGCGAGCAGTACTTC.

The chain has TRBV28 and TRBJ1-2; possibly TRBD1 for D (6 bases). This CDR3 has 13 amino acids. V was cut by 5 bases and J by 8 bases, with 15 bases left in between. The germline V gene encodes CDR1 MDHEN and CDR2 SYDVKM. In nucleotides, the CDR3 is TGTGCCAGCAGTCGAAGGACAGTGGCGGGCTACACCTTC. Translating gives CASSRRTVAGYTF.

This clone was counted a single time. The J gene is TRBJ1-1, the V gene TRBV6-1, with a weak D call TRBD1 (6 bases). CDR1 is MNHNS and CDR2 is SASEGT in the germline V gene. V shed 5 bases and J shed 3 bases, with 13 bases lying between them. The CDR3 has 14 amino acids. The CDR3 sequence is CASSIGGVYTEAFF. The CDR3 nucleotides read TGTGCCAGCAGTATAGGGGGGGTGTACACTGAAGCTTTCTTT.

This chain links TRBV5-1 with TRBJ2-7, with D perhaps TRBD1 or TRBD2 (6 bases each). V lost 2 bases to trimming and J lost 6 bases, with 9 bases between them. The CDR3 has 12 residues. CDR1 is SGHRS, CDR2 YFSETQ, per germline. The CDR3 loop is CASSLRGVEQYF. DNA of the CDR3: TGCGCCAGCAGCTTAAGGGGGGTCGAGCAGTACTTC.

The V gene is TRBV10-3, the J gene TRBJ1-3; D may be TRBD1 (6 bases). The V gene lost 6 bases and the J gene lost 4 bases, with 10 bases spanning the gap. The CDR3 spans 13 residues. The V gene's germline CDR1 is ENHRY and CDR2 SYGVKD. CDR3 DNA: TGTGCCATCAGGGGGACACTCGGAAACACCATATATTTT. Residues: CAIRGTLGNTIYF.

This clone came up a few times. The chain recombines TRBV5-4 with TRBJ1-4; unclear D gene. The CDR3 has 13 amino acids. Trimming left V 3 bases short and J 0 bases short, with 3 bases between. Looked up from germline, CDR1 is SGHNT and CDR2 is YYREEE (reference sequence). The CDR3 coding sequence is TGTGCCAGCAGCTCAACAACTAATGAAAAACTGTTTTTT. It encodes CASSSTTNEKLFF. The full variable domain, rest sourced from reference TRBV5-4 and TRBJ1-4, is ETGVTQSPTHLIKTRGQQVTLRCSSQSGHNTVSWYQQALGQGPQFIFQYYREEENGRGNFPPRFSGLQFPNYSSELNVNALELDDSALYLCASSSTTNEKLFFGSGTQLSVL.

The sample holds one count of this clone. The chain links TRBV6-1 to TRBJ1-5; a possible D gene is TRBD1 (5 bases). Germline CDR1 MNHNS, CDR2 SASEGT. This CDR3 has 14 amino acids. V was pared by 4 bases and J by 2 bases, with 9 bases between. In nucleotides, the CDR3 is TGTGCCAGCAGTGGACAGATGGGCAATCAGCCCCAGCATTTT. Protein: CASSGQMGNQPQHF.

The V gene is TRBV19, the J gene TRBJ2-5; D tentatively reads TRBD1 or TRBD2 (5 bases each). Deletions cut 5 bases from V and 5 bases from J, with 18 bases between. The V gene's germline CDR1 is LNHDA and CDR2 SQIVND (reference sequence). The length of the CDR3 is 15 residues. The DNA of the CDR3 is TGTGCCAGTAGTTCGGGACCTAACGCTAGGGAGACCCAGTACTTC. Its protein is CASSSGPNARETQYF.

V gene TRBV2 combines with J gene TRBJ2-7; TRBD1 matches at 7 bases. The germline gives CDR1 SNHLY, CDR2 FYNNEI. The trim removed 7 bases at V and 13 bases at J, leaving 10 bases unmatched. This CDR3 is 11 amino acids long. The DNA for the CDR3 is TGTGCCAGCACCTATCCCCAGGGGGAATACTTC. Its protein is CASTYPQGEYF. The full variable domain, completed using reference TRBV2 and TRBJ2-7, is EPEVTQTPSHQVTQMGQEVILRCVPISNHLYFYWYRQILGQKVEFLVSFYNNEISEKSEIFDDQFSVERPDGSNFTLKIRSTKLEDSAMYFCASTYPQGEYFGPGTRLTVT.

This clone occurred a few times. The chain uses TRBV29-1 and TRBJ2-3; D ambiguous. Trimming took 4 bases from V and 4 from J, leaving 9 bases between them. The CDR3 spans 12 residues. Germline V lookup: CDR1 SQVTM, CDR2 ANQGSEA. CDR3 bases: TGCAGCGTTGCGGAGAGACCAGATACGCAGTATTTT. Encoded protein: CSVAERPDTQYF.

As concerns this clone: The same CDR3 also results from other DNA sequences found in this sample. The chain's CDR3 is CASRPGQGYEQYF. In DNA form, the CDR3 reads TGTGCCAGCAGACCAGGACAGGGATACGAGCAGTACTTC. The chain recombines TRBV28 with TRBJ2-7; 8 nucleotides line up with TRBD1. CDR1 and CDR2 from the germline V gene are MDHEN and SYDVKM. V was clipped by 6 bases and J by 4 bases; unmatched bases: 5. The CDR3 sequence is 13 residues long. The whole variable domain, filled in from reference TRBV28 and TRBJ2-7, reads DVKVTQSSRYLVKRTGEKVFLECVQDMDHENMFWYRQDPGLGLRLIYFSYDVKMKEKGDIPEGYSVSREKKERFSLILESASTNQTSMYLCASRPGQGYEQYFGPGTRLTVT.

In the case of this clone: A read error may explain this, as a much larger clone is one base away. The same CDR3 also results from other DNA sequences found in this sample. V gene TRBV5-1 combines with J gene TRBJ2-6; maybe TRBD1 (5 bases). Germline CDR1 SGHRS, CDR2 YFSETQ. This CDR3 has 15 residues. V was shortened by 0 bases and J by 2 bases, with 6 bases between the two germline ends. This chain's CDR3 is CASSLGGAGANVLTF. The CDR3 DNA follows: TGCGCCAGCAGCTTGGGGGGCGCTGGGGCCAACGTCCTGACTTTC. The full variable domain, in which reference TRBV5-1 and TRBJ2-6 provide the parts outside the CDR3, is KAGVTQTPRYLIKTRGQQVTLSCSPISGHRSVSWYQQTPGQGLQFLFEYFSETQRNKGNFPGRFSGRQFSNSRSEMNVSTLELGDSALYLCASSLGGAGANVLTFGAGSRLTVL.

The chain recombines TRBV20-1 with TRBJ2-1; no clear D. Trimming removed 5 bases at V and 8 bases at J, with 10 bases between. The germline gives CDR1 DFQATT, CDR2 SNEGSKA (reference sequence). The CDR3 loop spans 11 amino acids. CDR3 nucleotides: TGCAGTGCTCAATCCAAGGATGAGCAGTTCTTC. It yields the protein CSAQSKDEQFF.